The 22 T cell receptor beta chains listed next were all sequenced from one sample in a study of beta chain features in type 1 diabetes (dated by TCRdb to the late 2010s). To prepare the library, the immunoSEQ multiplex PCR assay was applied. The High Capacity cDNA Reverse Transcription Kit was used to reverse transcribe all of the isolated RNA, meaning that expressed TCRB transcripts were what got sequenced. TCRdb took this table from immuneACCESS and kept in-frame rearrangements with V and J called. Such tables lack part of the clones; where checked against another copy, unresolved V genes explain under half of the gap, and the rest is unexplained. For this sample there are around 200,000 clones; around an eighth appear just once. The ten largest make up 0.62% of the sample. Sample: central memory CD4+ T cells from blood. The origin of the receptors is a woman aged 18-29 years in good health.

The rearrangement uses TRBV2 and TRBJ2-1, with D maybe TRBD2 (6 bases). CDR3 length: 12 amino acids. The ends were cut back, 8 bases at V and 2 bases at J, with 7 bases in the middle. Germline loops: CDR1 SNHLY, CDR2 FYNNEI. DNA for the CDR3: TGTGCCAGCGCGGGGCCCTACAATGAGCAGTTCTTC. Translating gives CASAGPYNEQFF.

J is TRBJ1-2 and V is TRBV7-9, with 7 bases aligning to TRBD1. The J segment lost 8 bases and the V segment lost 3 bases, leaving 6 bases of the junction unmatched. Germline CDR1 is SEHNR and CDR2 is FQNEAQ (reference sequence). This CDR3 contains 13 residues. CDR3: CASSFHTGEGYTF. The CDR3 DNA is TGTGCCAGCAGCTTTCACACAGGGGAAGGCTACACCTTC.

The chain is built from TRBV7-8 and TRBJ2-1; 8 bases align to TRBD2. CDR1 is SGHVS, CDR2 FQNEAQ, per germline. The CDR3 has 18 residues. V was pared by 5 bases and J by 6 bases, with 18 bases of the junction left unmatched. The CDR3 coding sequence is TGTGCCAGCAGCCGCCGGGAGGGGGGGAGCGAGTCGGGCAATGAGCAGTTCTTC. It specifies CASSRREGGSESGNEQFF.

This clone was picked up a small number of times. The rearrangement joins TRBV10-2 to TRBJ2-5; D is unclear. V was pared by 5 bases and J by 14 bases, with 9 bases between. This CDR3 contains 9 residues. Germline assignment: CDR1 WSHSY and CDR2 SAAADI. CDR3 in amino acids: CASSSSHYF. The CDR3 bases are TGCGCCAGCAGTAGTAGCCATTACTTC.

This clone was counted once. The chain combines TRBV15 with TRBJ2-3, with D hard to call. V was trimmed by 1 base and J by 3 bases, leaving 5 bases between them. Germline CDR1 LNHNV, CDR2 YYDKDF (reference sequence). The CDR3 length is 13 residues. The CDR3 DNA reads TGTGCCACCAGCAGAGGCGCGACAGATACGCAGTATTTT. As protein: CATSRGATDTQYF.

This clone was seen more than once but under ten times. This chain joins TRBV6-6 and TRBJ2-1; TRBD2 might be the D (5 bases). The CDR3 loop spans 14 amino acids. V shed 2 bases and J shed 2 bases, with 7 bases lying between them. Germline V lookup: CDR1 MNHNY, CDR2 SVGAGI (reference sequence). CDR3 protein: CASSYTGTYNEQFF. The CDR3 nucleotides read TGTGCCAGCAGTTACACGGGAACCTACAATGAGCAGTTCTTC.

The table lists this clone with a few counts. The chain has TRBV9 and TRBJ2-2; 8 bases fit TRBD2. The trim removed 5 bases at V and 0 bases at J, leaving 6 bases unmatched. This CDR3 comprises 16 residues. From germline, CDR1 is SGDLS and CDR2 YYNGEE. The DNA of the CDR3 is TGTGCCAGCAGGGGGGGACTAGGGGCGAACACCGGGGAGCTGTTTTTT. Translation: CASRGGLGANTGELFF.

The genes are TRBV5-1 and TRBJ1-4, with 9 bases lining up with TRBD1. V lost 5 bases to trimming and J lost 5 bases; unmatched junction nucleotides: 4. Germline V gene data show CDR1 as SGHRS and CDR2 as YFSETQ. This CDR3 has 14 amino acids. CDR3 bases: TGCGCCAGCAGATCTACAGGGGGCAATGAAAAACTGTTTTTT. This encodes CASRSTGGNEKLFF.

This clone came up many times. The chain carries TRBV5-4 and TRBJ2-3; 8 bases are shared with TRBD2. V dropped 5 bases and J dropped 0; count of bases not matched to a gene: 14. CDR1 SGHNT and CDR2 YYREEE come from the germline V gene (reference sequence). The CDR3 loop spans 18 amino acids. CDR3 coding DNA: TGTGCCAGCAGTCCAGGATATCAACTAGCGGCTAGCACAGATACGCAGTATTTT. It translates to CASSPGYQLAASTDTQYF.

This clone was detected only a few times. The gene calls are TRBV7-2 and TRBJ1-2, with 9 bases matching TRBD1. The length of the CDR3 is 14 residues. Trimming at V came to 4 bases and at J to 4 bases, leaving 4 bases not matched to a gene. Germline values: CDR1 SGHTA, CDR2 FQGNSA. In DNA, the CDR3 is TGTGCCAGCAGCTGGGGACAGGGCCCCTATGGCTACACCTTC. This sequence encodes CASSWGQGPYGYTF.

The chain combines TRBV4-2 with TRBJ1-3, with D perhaps matching TRBD1 (6 bases). From germline, CDR1 is LGHNA and CDR2 YNFKEQ. The germline V and J ends were trimmed by 1 base and 0 bases, with 10 bases remaining between them. The length of the CDR3 is 16 residues. CDR3 region: CASSQAGADSGNTIYF. The CDR3 coding sequence is TGTGCCAGCAGCCAAGCAGGGGCCGACTCTGGAAACACCATATATTTT.

There are a few counts of this clone. CDR3 in DNA: TGTGCCAGCAGCCAACACAGGGTCGTTGGAGAGACCCAGTACTTC. Protein product: CASSQHRVVGETQYF. This chain joins TRBV14 and TRBJ2-5; TRBD1 might be the D (6 bases). The CDR3 is 15 amino acids. The germline gives CDR1 SGHDN, CDR2 FVKESK. V was trimmed by 2 bases and J by 4 bases, leaving 14 bases between them. Full variable domain (missing parts from reference TRBV14 and TRBJ2-5): EAGVTQFPSHSVIEKGQTVTLRCDPISGHDNLYWYRRVMGKEIKFLLHFVKESKQDESGMPNNRFLAERTGGTYSTLKVQPAELEDSGVYFCASSQHRVVGETQYFGPGTRLLVL.

This clone occurred a few times. The rearrangement links TRBV27 to TRBJ2-7; TRBD2 aligns across 13 bases. V trimming: 6 bases; J trimming: 0 bases; junction bases outside the gene matches: 5. CDR1 is MNHEY and CDR2 is SMNVEV in the germline V gene (reference sequence). This CDR3 region has 16 residues. CDR3 in amino acids: CASSRRTSGSSYEQYF. Written as DNA, the CDR3 is TGTGCCAGCAGCCGCCGGACTAGCGGGAGCTCCTACGAGCAGTACTTC.

This clone was counted only a few times. The V gene is TRBV7-2, the J gene TRBJ1-1; 11 bases match TRBD1. After removal of 5 bases from V and 2 bases from J, the junction contained 4 bases not matched to a gene. The CDR3 spans 15 residues. CDR1 is SGHTA, CDR2 FQGNSA, per germline. Written as DNA, the CDR3 is TGTGCCAGCAGCCCCGGGACAGGGGGAAACACTGAAGCTTTCTTT. This encodes CASSPGTGGNTEAFF.

J is TRBJ2-7 and V is TRBV10-3, with 14 positions matching TRBD2. Trimming took 3 bases from V and 4 from J; bases not matched to a gene: 2. The CDR3 runs 15 residues. The V gene's germline CDR1 is ENHRY and CDR2 SYGVKD. The CDR3 DNA reads as TGTGCCATCAGTGAAGGGACTAGCGGGAGTTACGAGCAGTACTTC. Its translation is CAISEGTSGSYEQYF.

V is TRBV28 and J is TRBJ1-5, with a weak D call TRBD1 (5 bases). This CDR3 contains 13 residues. In germline, CDR1 is MDHEN, CDR2 SYDVKM. Trimming shortened V by 6 bases and J by 6 bases, and 12 bases separated the two germline ends. The chain's CDR3 is CASRNPGFQPQHF. DNA for the CDR3: TGTGCCAGCAGAAACCCAGGGTTTCAGCCCCAGCATTTT.

The rearrangement joins TRBV7-3 to TRBJ2-3; 7 bases line up with TRBD2. Germline trimming cut 2 bases from V and 6 bases from J; bases unmatched to any gene: 2. The CDR3 runs to 13 residues. CDR1 SGHTA and CDR2 FQGTGA come from the germline V gene. This CDR3 reads CASSLDGGDTQYF. CDR3 DNA: TGTGCCAGCAGCTTAGACGGGGGGGATACGCAGTATTTT.

The V call is TRBV11-1, the J call TRBJ1-2; 9 nucleotides agree with TRBD1. CDR3 length equals 14 residues. Germline V CDR1 and CDR2: SGHAT, FQDESV (reference sequence). V trimming: 5 bases; J trimming: 6 bases; junction bases outside the gene matches: 7. The CDR3 sequence: CASSNLGQGDGYTF. The CDR3, as DNA: TGTGCCAGCAGCAATCTGGGACAGGGAGATGGCTACACCTTC.

This clone has only a few counts. The gene calls are TRBV14 and TRBJ2-2, with D hard to call. This CDR3 has 15 amino acids. Germline CDR1 and CDR2: SGHDN and FVKESK. V was clipped by 1 base and J by 0 bases, with 6 bases between them. CDR3: CASSQVQANTGELFF. In DNA, the CDR3 is TGTGCCAGCAGCCAAGTACAAGCGAACACCGGGGAGCTGTTTTTT.

V is TRBV28 and J is TRBJ2-3; 9 nucleotides line up with TRBD1. The J segment lost 2 bases and the V segment lost 8 bases, leaving 8 bases of the junction unmatched. Germline assignment: CDR1 MDHEN and CDR2 SYDVKM. CDR3 length equals 15 residues. The CDR3 sequence: CASESQGADTDTQYF. The CDR3 DNA reads as TGTGCCAGCGAATCACAGGGGGCTGACACAGATACGCAGTATTTT.

In this sample, this clone turned up a few times. The chain is built from TRBV9 and TRBJ2-1, with a possible D match to TRBD1 (5 bases). CDR1 SGDLS and CDR2 YYNGEE come from the germline V gene. CDR3 length: 16 residues. V dropped 0 bases and J dropped 1 base, with 11 bases sitting between them. The CDR3 loop reads CASSVGGDSSYNEQFF. The CDR3, as DNA: TGTGCCAGCAGCGTAGGAGGCGACAGTTCCTACAATGAGCAGTTCTTC.

The chain combines TRBV2 with TRBJ2-7, with 10 bases identical to TRBD2. V dropped 7 bases and J dropped 3; count of bases not matched to a gene: 9. The germline gives CDR1 SNHLY, CDR2 FYNNEI. The length of the CDR3 is 15 residues. The CDR3 bases are TGTGCCAGCACCCCACGGACTAGCGGAGACTACGAGCAGTACTTC. Encoded protein: CASTPRTSGDYEQYF.